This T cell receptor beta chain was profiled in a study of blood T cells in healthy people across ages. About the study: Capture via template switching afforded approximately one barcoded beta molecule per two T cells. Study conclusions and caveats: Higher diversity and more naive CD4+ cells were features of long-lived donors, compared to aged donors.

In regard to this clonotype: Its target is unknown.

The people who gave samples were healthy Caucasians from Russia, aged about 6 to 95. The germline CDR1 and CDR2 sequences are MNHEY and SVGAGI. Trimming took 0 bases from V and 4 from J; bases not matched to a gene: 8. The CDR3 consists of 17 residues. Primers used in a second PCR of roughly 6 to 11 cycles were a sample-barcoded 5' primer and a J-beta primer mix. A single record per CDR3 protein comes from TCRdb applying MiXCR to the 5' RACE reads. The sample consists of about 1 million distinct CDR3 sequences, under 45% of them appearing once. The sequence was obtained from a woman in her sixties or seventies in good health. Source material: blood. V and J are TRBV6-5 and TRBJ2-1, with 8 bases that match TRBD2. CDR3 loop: CASSYSFSGIGYNEQFF. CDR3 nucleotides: TGTGCCAGCAGTTACTCGTTTAGCGGGATTGGTTACAATGAGCAGTTCTTC.